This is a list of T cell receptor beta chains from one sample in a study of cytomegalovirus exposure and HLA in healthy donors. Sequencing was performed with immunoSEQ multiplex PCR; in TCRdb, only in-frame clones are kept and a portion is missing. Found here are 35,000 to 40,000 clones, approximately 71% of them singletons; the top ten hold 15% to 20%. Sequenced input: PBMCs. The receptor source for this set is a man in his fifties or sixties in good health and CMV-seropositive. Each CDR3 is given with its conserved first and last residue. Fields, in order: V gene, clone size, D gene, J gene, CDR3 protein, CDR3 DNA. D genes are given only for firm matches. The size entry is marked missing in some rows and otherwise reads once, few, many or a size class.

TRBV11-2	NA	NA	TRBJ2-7	CASSFSTVSYEQYF	TGTGCCAGCAGCTTCTCGACAGTCTCCTACGAGCAGTACTTC
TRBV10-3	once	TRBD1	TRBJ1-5	CAISANTGGSNQPQHF	TGTGCCATCAGTGCGAACACAGGGGGGAGCAATCAGCCCCAGCATTTT
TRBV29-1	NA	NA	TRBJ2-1	CSVRDNVYNEQFF	TGCAGCGTCCGGGACAACGTTTACAATGAGCAGTTCTTC
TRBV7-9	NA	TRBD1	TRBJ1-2	CASSLVQGQDYGYTF	TGTGCCAGCAGCTTAGTACAGGGGCAGGACTATGGCTACACCTTC
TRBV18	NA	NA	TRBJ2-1	CASSPPSAYNEQFF	TGTGCCAGCTCACCCCCGAGTGCCTACAATGAGCAGTTCTTC
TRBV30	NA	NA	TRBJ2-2	CAWSLGSAGELFF	TGTGCCTGGAGCCTTGGTAGCGCCGGGGAGCTGTTTTTT
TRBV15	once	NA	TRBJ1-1	CATSGREGTEAFF	TGTGCCACCAGCGGCAGGGAAGGCACTGAAGCTTTCTTT
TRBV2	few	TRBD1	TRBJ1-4	CASSDPTGSNEKLFF	TGTGCCAGCAGTGACCCGACAGGGTCTAATGAAAAACTGTTTTTT
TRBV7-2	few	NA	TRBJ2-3	CASSLDYSDTQYF	TGTGCCAGCAGCTTGGACTATTCAGATACGCAGTATTTT
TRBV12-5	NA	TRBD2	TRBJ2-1	CASGPRASGGEEQFF	TGTGCTAGTGGTCCTAGGGCTAGCGGGGGCGAGGAGCAGTTCTTC
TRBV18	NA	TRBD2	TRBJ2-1	CASSPQRGDYNEQFF	TGTGCCAGCTCACCACAGCGGGGGGATTACAATGAGCAGTTCTTC
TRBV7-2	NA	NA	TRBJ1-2	CASSLASRDYGYTF	TGTGCCAGCAGCTTAGCGTCCCGGGACTATGGCTACACCTTC
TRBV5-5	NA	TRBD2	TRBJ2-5	CASSLAPGGPQETQYF	TGTGCCAGCAGCTTGGCCCCGGGGGGGCCGCAGGAGACCCAGTACTTC
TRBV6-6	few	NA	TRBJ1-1	CASSYAGNTEAFF	TGTGCCAGCAGTTACGCGGGGAACACTGAAGCTTTCTTT
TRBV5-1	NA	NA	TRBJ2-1	CASSSAAEEQFF	TGCGCCAGCAGCTCAGCTGCGGAAGAGCAGTTCTTC
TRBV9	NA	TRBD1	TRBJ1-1	CASSGDDRGREAFF	TGTGCCAGCAGCGGGGATGACAGGGGTAGAGAAGCTTTCTTT
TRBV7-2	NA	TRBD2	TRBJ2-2	CASSLGAGAGELFF	TGTGCCAGCAGCTTGGGAGCGGGGGCCGGGGAGCTGTTTTTT
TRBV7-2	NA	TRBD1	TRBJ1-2	CASSSRTTGDGYGYTF	TGTGCCAGCAGCTCCCGCACGACAGGGGACGGCTATGGCTACACCTTC